The 21 T cell receptor beta chains reported below all come from one sample, sequenced in a study of shared clonotypes between healthy human individuals. The assay was immunoSEQ multiplex PCR, and TCRdb's table has in-frame clones only and misses some. The table has about 600,000 clones, about 95% seen once. Naivety among CD8 cells was defined by CD45RO negativity and positive CCR7 selection, thereby excluding terminally differentiated effector memory CD45RA+ cells. The specimen was naive CD8+ T cells sorted from blood. These receptors were taken from a young woman in good health.

The V gene is TRBV18, the J gene TRBJ1-5; D is perhaps TRBD1 (5 bases). Germline lookup yields CDR1 KGHSH and CDR2 LQKENI. With 1 base removed from V and 5 bases from J, the gap between germline ends came to 18 bases. The CDR3 totals 17 residues. The CDR3 DNA follows: TGTGCCAGCTCACCACTGGCCCTCGGGGGATGGGATCAGCCCCAGCATTTT. Translated: CASSPLALGGWDQPQHF.

The chain has TRBV9 and TRBJ2-3; 7 bases align to TRBD2. After removal of 0 bases from V and 8 bases from J, the junction contained 9 bases not matched to a gene. The CDR3 contains 15 residues. Germline CDR1 reads SGDLS; CDR2 reads YYNGEE. Here the CDR3 reads CASSVAGLAGGTQYF. The CDR3 DNA follows: TGTGCCAGCAGCGTAGCAGGGTTAGCGGGCGGTACGCAGTATTTT.

The chain employs TRBV9 and TRBJ2-7; the match to TRBD1 covers 8 bases. Germline lookup yields CDR1 SGDLS and CDR2 YYNGEE. Trimming took 4 bases from V and 3 from J; bases not matched to a gene: 3. The CDR3 consists of 13 residues. Here the CDR3 DNA reads TGTGCCAGCAGCAAGGGACAGGACTACGAGCAGTACTTC. Its translation is CASSKGQDYEQYF.

This clone was observed a single time. The chain carries TRBV30 and TRBJ2-7, with unresolved D. With 1 base removed from V and 0 bases from J, the gap between germline ends came to 7 bases. Germline-derived CDR1 and CDR2 are GTSNPN and SVGIG (reference sequence). CDR3 size: 13 residues. CDR3 amino acids: CAWSGLVSYEQYF. CDR3 coding DNA: TGTGCCTGGAGTGGGCTAGTCTCCTACGAGCAGTACTTC.

Points on this clone: An end of the junction does not agree with germline; a read error may underlie this. The chain uses TRBV5-1 and TRBJ2-5; D might be TRBD2 (5 bases). Germline lookup yields CDR1 SGHRS and CDR2 YFSETQ. This CDR3 contains 13 residues. The CDR3 loop is CASSLVRRETQYF. CDR3 DNA: TGTGCCAGCAGCTTGGTCAGGAGGGAGACCCAGTACTTC.

The chain combines TRBV5-1 with TRBJ1-2, with TRBD1 matching 8 bases. V lost 5 bases to trimming and J lost 6 bases; unmatched junction nucleotides: 6. From germline, CDR1 is SGHRS and CDR2 YFSETQ. There are 13 residues in the CDR3. The CDR3 reads CASSQDRVDGYTF. Here the CDR3 DNA reads TGCGCCAGCAGTCAGGACAGGGTTGATGGCTACACCTTC.

The V gene is TRBV27, the J gene TRBJ1-1, with D maybe TRBD1 (6 bases). The CDR3 has 15 amino acids. Trimming shortened V by 6 bases and J by 7 bases, and 21 bases separated the two germline ends. The germline V gene has CDR1 MNHEY and CDR2 SMNVEV (reference sequence). The CDR3 nucleotides read TGTGCCAGCAGAAAGGAGACAGGTCGAAGGATTGAAGCTTTCTTT. Residues: CASRKETGRRIEAFF.

With regard to this clone: The sample holds other DNA sequences that translate to the same CDR3. The chain joins TRBV4-1 to TRBJ2-7; 7 positions match TRBD2. This CDR3 is 15 amino acids long. Germline loops: CDR1 MGHRA, CDR2 YSYEKL. The V gene end was trimmed by 1 base and the J gene end by 3 bases; junction bases not matched to a gene: 6. CDR3 nucleotides: TGCGCCAGCAGCCAAGGTGGCGGCGGGGGCTACGAGCAGTACTTC. Its translation is CASSQGGGGGYEQYF.

The chain has TRBV28 and TRBJ2-1, with D unclear. Germline V lookup: CDR1 MDHEN, CDR2 SYDVKM. The CDR3 consists of 18 residues. With 5 bases removed from V and 6 bases from J, the gap between germline ends came to 26 bases. The CDR3 spells CASSPDNGVSYFGNEQFF. The CDR3 bases are TGTGCCAGCAGTCCCGACAATGGCGTGTCTTACTTCGGCAATGAGCAGTTCTTC. The full variable domain, with the rest looked up from reference TRBV28 and TRBJ2-1, is DVKVTQSSRYLVKRTGEKVFLECVQDMDHENMFWYRQDPGLGLRLIYFSYDVKMKEKGDIPEGYSVSREKKERFSLILESASTNQTSMYLCASSPDNGVSYFGNEQFFGPGTRLTVL.

The genes are TRBV5-6 and TRBJ1-1, with D uncertain. This CDR3 is 15 amino acids long. V lost 4 bases and J lost 0, with 13 bases in between. The germline V gene encodes CDR1 SGHDT and CDR2 YYEEEE. Written as DNA, the CDR3 is TGTGCCAGCAGCCTGGCCGGGAGTCTGAACACTGAAGCTTTCTTT. As protein: CASSLAGSLNTEAFF.

CDR3 protein: CASSDWGLAGARNEQFF. CDR3 bases: TGTGCCAGCAGTGACTGGGGACTAGCGGGAGCTCGCAATGAGCAGTTCTTC. The gene calls are TRBV6-1 and TRBJ2-1, with TRBD2 identical over 14 bases. Germline V gene sequence: CDR1 MNHNS, CDR2 SASEGT. V was pared by 3 bases and J by 6 bases, with 7 bases of the junction left unmatched. The CDR3 consists of 17 residues.

This chain links TRBV19 with TRBJ2-1; D is perhaps TRBD2 (5 bases). Trimming removed 6 bases from V and 3 bases from J, with 9 bases in between. The CDR3 loop spans 13 amino acids. The germline gives CDR1 LNHDA, CDR2 SQIVND (reference sequence). The CDR3 loop is CASRDWLYNEQFF. For the CDR3, the DNA is TGTGCCAGTAGGGACTGGCTCTACAATGAGCAGTTCTTC.

The chain combines TRBV10-3 with TRBJ2-3; 13 nucleotides match TRBD2. Germline V gene lookup returns CDR1 ENHRY and CDR2 SYGVKD. V was pared by 6 bases and J by 6 bases, with 3 bases of the junction left unmatched. This CDR3 is built from 14 residues. The CDR3 DNA is TGTGCCATCAGGGGACTAGCGGGATCTGATACGCAGTATTTT. Its translation is CAIRGLAGSDTQYF.

The chain joins TRBV28 to TRBJ2-5; D gene ambiguous. With 2 bases removed from V and 2 bases from J, the gap between germline ends came to 12 bases. The CDR3 loop spans 15 amino acids. The germline V gene has CDR1 MDHEN and CDR2 SYDVKM. In nucleotides, the CDR3 is TGTGCCAGCAGTTTAGTAGGACGCCGTCAAGAGACCCAGTACTTC. Protein: CASSLVGRRQETQYF.

V and J are TRBV28 and TRBJ1-2; D not resolved. The germline V gene encodes CDR1 MDHEN and CDR2 SYDVKM. V was pared by 5 bases and J by 1 base, with 14 bases between. CDR3 length: 15 residues. In nucleotides, the CDR3 is TGTGCCAGCAGTGAATGGGGTGGTAATAACTATGGCTACACCTTC. Encoded protein: CASSEWGGNNYGYTF.

This chain joins TRBV7-2 and TRBJ2-1; D unresolved. Germline lookup yields CDR1 SGHTA and CDR2 FQGNSA. The CDR3 has 14 residues. V was cut by 1 base and J by 6 bases, with 10 bases left in between. CDR3 in amino acids: CASSLDVGLNEQFF. CDR3 nucleotide sequence: TGTGCCAGCAGCTTAGATGTCGGGCTCAATGAGCAGTTCTTC.

V gene TRBV9 combines with J gene TRBJ2-1, with unresolved D. The CDR3 has 13 amino acids. Trimming took 0 bases from V and 7 from J, leaving 8 bases between them. Germline V gene sequence: CDR1 SGDLS, CDR2 YYNGEE. CDR3 region: CASSVGTENEQFF. The CDR3, as DNA: TGTGCCAGCAGCGTAGGTACAGAAAATGAGCAGTTCTTC.

The rearrangement joins TRBV14 to TRBJ1-2; TRBD1 matches at 11 bases. V lost 3 bases, J lost 7 bases, and 16 bases stayed unmatched. The CDR3 covers 18 residues. Germline CDR1 reads SGHDN; CDR2 reads FVKESK. The CDR3 DNA reads TGTGCCAGCAGCCATTCCGGGACAGGGGGTTCGTATTTCGGTGGCTACACCTTC. This gives the protein CASSHSGTGGSYFGGYTF.

The rearrangement links TRBV2 to TRBJ2-1, with 9 positions matching TRBD1. The CDR3 has 15 amino acids. V gave up 2 bases and J gave up 5 bases; unmatched junction bases: 4. Germline V gives CDR1 SNHLY, CDR2 FYNNEI. DNA of the CDR3: TGTGCCAGCAGTGAATCGGGACAGGGCAACAATGAGCAGTTCTTC. This codes for CASSESGQGNNEQFF.

The chain couples TRBV2 to TRBJ1-5; D is ambiguous. In germline, CDR1 is SNHLY, CDR2 FYNNEI. V dropped 5 bases and J dropped 0 bases, with 11 bases sitting between them. This CDR3 is 15 amino acids long. The CDR3 is CASSREGYSNQPQHF. The CDR3 DNA is TGTGCCAGCAGTCGGGAAGGTTATAGCAATCAGCCCCAGCATTTT.

The rearrangement uses TRBV7-6 and TRBJ2-1, with 8 bases identical to TRBD2. CDR3 length equals 12 residues. The germline gives CDR1 SGHVS, CDR2 FNYEAQ. Trimming removed 8 bases from V and 9 bases from J; junction bases left unmatched: 6. This chain's CDR3 is CASESGSLEQFF. DNA of the CDR3: TGTGCCAGCGAGAGCGGGAGCCTTGAGCAGTTCTTC.